Shown below are 22 T cell receptor beta chains from a single sample sequenced in a study of T cell repertoires in cytomegalovirus infection. One entry per CDR3 protein results from TCRdb running MiXCR on the reads. The sample yields approximately 270,000 distinct CDR3 sequences, under 25% seen once. Their target antigens are unknown. The material was cultured PBMCs, obtained from culture after CMV antigen stimulation. These receptors were collected from a human donor in good health (CMV status not recorded). Some clones in this sample may be carry-over from other donors' samples.

This clonotype was counted only a few times. This chain joins TRBV19 and TRBJ1-6; no reliable D call. Germline V CDR1 and CDR2: LNHDA, SQIVND (reference sequence). The ends were cut back, 3 bases at V and 5 bases at J, with 11 bases in the middle. This CDR3 has 15 residues. Here the CDR3 DNA reads TGTGCCAGTAGTATTCTTATCGACCATAATTCACCCCTCCACTTT. It specifies CASSILIDHNSPLHF.

The chain joins TRBV20-1 to TRBJ2-3; 10 positions agree with TRBD1. CDR1 DFQATT and CDR2 SNEGSKA come from the germline V gene (reference sequence). The ends lost 3 bases at V and 3 bases at J; junction bases unmatched: 3. This CDR3 contains 14 residues. The CDR3 region has the DNA TGCAGTGCTAGGGAGGACAGGGGGACAGATACGCAGTATTTT. Protein product: CSAREDRGTDTQYF.

This clonotype was detected many times. The chain carries TRBV7-2 and TRBJ1-2; no clear D gene. The CDR3 is 13 amino acids. Germline V gene lookup returns CDR1 SGHTA and CDR2 FQGNSA. V was cut by 1 base and J by 3 bases, with 6 bases left in between. The CDR3 DNA sequence: TGTGCCAGCAGCTTAGGCAAGCACTATGGCTACACCTTC. Translation: CASSLGKHYGYTF.

This clonotype was seen only a few times. The chain combines TRBV19 with TRBJ1-1; D unclear. Germline V lookup: CDR1 LNHDA, CDR2 SQIVND (reference sequence). The V gene lost 7 bases and the J gene lost 2 bases, with 17 bases spanning the gap. This CDR3 spans 15 amino acids. CDR3 nucleotide sequence: TGTGCCAGTAAAAATTACGACGGATTAAACACTGAAGCTTTCTTT. As protein: CASKNYDGLNTEAFF.

V usage is TRBV27 and J usage is TRBJ2-7; TRBD2 matches at 14 bases. Germline CDR1 reads MNHEY; CDR2 reads SMNVEV (reference sequence). V gave up 7 bases and J gave up 6 bases; unmatched junction bases: 17. The CDR3 has 18 residues. This chain's CDR3 is CASTMTGTSGSPWGEQYF. CDR3 sequence (DNA): TGTGCCAGCACCATGACTGGGACTAGCGGGAGCCCGTGGGGCGAGCAGTACTTC.

In this sample, this clonotype turned up a few times. CDR3 coding DNA: TGTGCCAGTAGTACTCTCCAGCGACTAGCGGGAGATAAAGATACGCAGTATTTT. Protein sequence: CASSTLQRLAGDKDTQYF. This sequence joins TRBV19 and TRBJ2-3, with TRBD2 matching over 12 bases. The CDR3 spans 18 residues. Trimming removed 4 bases from V and 5 bases from J; junction bases left unmatched: 13. Germline CDR1 LNHDA, CDR2 SQIVND (reference sequence).

This clonotype was seen only a few times. This rearrangement joins TRBV14 to TRBJ1-2; D gene unclear. The CDR3 consists of 15 residues. V was pared by 0 bases and J by 7 bases, with 15 bases between. Germline CDR1 reads SGHDN; CDR2 reads FVKESK. Here the CDR3 DNA reads TGTGCCAGCAGCCAAGAGACTAGCCGGAGCACTGGCTACACCTTC. Protein: CASSQETSRSTGYTF. Using reference TRBV14 and TRBJ1-2 for the parts outside the CDR3, the full variable domain is EAGVTQFPSHSVIEKGQTVTLRCDPISGHDNLYWYRRVMGKEIKFLLHFVKESKQDESGMPNNRFLAERTGGTYSTLKVQPAELEDSGVYFCASSQETSRSTGYTFGSGTRLTVV.

Only a few counts were recorded for this clonotype. In nucleotides, the CDR3 is TGTGCCAGCAGCCAAGGGTTACGTAGATTTGGGACCCAGTACTTC. Residues: CASSQGLRRFGTQYF. The chain carries TRBV14 and TRBJ2-5; D remains unclear. V gave up 1 base and J gave up 7 bases, with 16 bases separating them. Germline V gives CDR1 SGHDN, CDR2 FVKESK. The CDR3 runs to 15 residues.

This clonotype was seen a few times. The chain links TRBV6-1 to TRBJ1-3; D is undetermined. CDR1 MNHNS and CDR2 SASEGT come from the germline V gene. V was cut by 0 bases and J by 8 bases, with 8 bases left in between. The CDR3 length is 13 residues. The CDR3 is CASSEAILDTIYF. In DNA, the CDR3 is TGTGCCAGCAGTGAAGCCATTTTGGACACCATATATTTT.

This chain links TRBV6-4 with TRBJ2-3; 9 bases line up with TRBD2. V was pared by 2 bases and J by 0 bases, with 3 bases of the junction left unmatched. The germline V gene encodes CDR1 MRHNA and CDR2 SNTAGT. This CDR3 is 16 amino acids long. CDR3 amino acids: CASSDEAGGSTDTQYF. For the CDR3, the DNA is TGTGCCAGCAGTGACGAGGCGGGAGGGAGCACAGATACGCAGTATTTT.

This clonotype was seen only a few times. The chain carries TRBV27 and TRBJ2-5; TRBD2 matches at 14 bases. The CDR3 sequence is 17 residues long. Germline V gene data show CDR1 as MNHEY and CDR2 as SMNVEV (reference sequence). V lost 4 bases and J lost 5; bases outside the gene matches: 9. The CDR3 spells CASSSRTSGRWRETQYF. The DNA of the CDR3 is TGTGCCAGCAGTTCCCGGACTAGCGGGAGGTGGAGGGAGACCCAGTACTTC.

This clonotype showed up just once. The V call is TRBV5-4, the J call TRBJ1-4, with TRBD1 matching 8 bases. The germline gives CDR1 SGHNT, CDR2 YYREEE (reference sequence). The CDR3 sequence is 15 residues long. V lost 5 bases, J lost 2 bases, and 5 bases stayed unmatched. DNA of the CDR3: TGTGCCAGCAGACCCCAGGGGGCGACTAATGAAAAACTGTTTTTT. Its translation is CASRPQGATNEKLFF.

At least ten counts were recorded for this clonotype. The chain couples TRBV19 to TRBJ2-2, with 14 bases matching TRBD2. This CDR3 region has 17 residues. V dropped 4 bases and J dropped 0; count of bases not matched to a gene: 1. CDR1 and CDR2 from the germline V gene are LNHDA and SQIVND (reference sequence). The CDR3 loop reads CASSRGLAGANTGELFF. As DNA, the CDR3 is TGTGCCAGTAGTAGGGGACTAGCGGGAGCGAACACCGGGGAGCTGTTTTTT.

The chain employs TRBV19 and TRBJ2-7; D might be TRBD1 (5 bases). V shed 4 bases and J shed 3 bases, with 10 bases lying between them. This CDR3 region has 13 residues. The germline V gene has CDR1 LNHDA and CDR2 SQIVND (reference sequence). CDR3 loop: CASSKAGIYEQYF. For the CDR3, the DNA is TGTGCCAGTAGTAAGGCAGGGATCTACGAGCAGTACTTC.

The chain carries TRBV12-3 or TRBV12-4 and TRBJ2-5, with 8 bases fitting TRBD2. V gave up 7 bases and J gave up 2 bases; unmatched junction bases: 6. This CDR3 contains 14 residues. Here the CDR3 reads CASTSTSAQETQYF. The CDR3 DNA follows: TGTGCCAGCACCTCGACTAGCGCACAAGAGACCCAGTACTTC.

V usage is TRBV10-3 and J usage is TRBJ2-1; D is perhaps TRBD2 (7 bases). Trimming shortened V by 8 bases and J by 2 bases, and 16 bases separated the two germline ends. Germline CDR1 and CDR2: ENHRY and SYGVKD. CDR3 length: 15 amino acids. The CDR3 nucleotides read TGTGCCATCTCGGGGGGCCGGGACGCCTACAATGAGCAGTTCTTC. Its protein is CAISGGRDAYNEQFF.

V and J are TRBV4-1 and TRBJ1-6; D is unresolved. Germline-derived CDR1 and CDR2 are MGHRA and YSYEKL. Trimming cost V 0 bases and J 0 bases, with 9 bases left between them. The CDR3 loop spans 17 amino acids. The chain's CDR3 is CASSQEGASSYNSPLHF. The CDR3 bases are TGCGCCAGCAGCCAAGAGGGCGCCAGCTCCTATAATTCACCCCTCCACTTT.

This rearrangement joins TRBV24-1 to TRBJ2-5, with 7 bases that match TRBD1. Looked up from germline, CDR1 is KGHDR and CDR2 is SFDVKD. The ends lost 3 bases at V and 1 base at J; junction bases unmatched: 4. The length of the CDR3 is 15 residues. The CDR3 is CATSDTGETQETQYF. CDR3 in DNA: TGTGCCACCAGTGATACAGGGGAGACCCAAGAGACCCAGTACTTC.

This rearrangement joins TRBV19 to TRBJ1-5; the D gene is possibly TRBD1 (5 bases). The CDR3 contains 18 residues. The V end lost 5 bases, the J end lost 5 bases, and 25 bases lay between the germline ends. Germline values: CDR1 LNHDA, CDR2 SQIVND (reference sequence). The CDR3 loop is CASSPSLAPDWGYQPQHF. The CDR3 DNA reads as TGTGCCAGTAGTCCCTCTTTGGCCCCGGACTGGGGCTATCAGCCCCAGCATTTT.

The chain joins TRBV29-1 to TRBJ1-2; tentatively, D is TRBD1 (5 bases). Trimming removed 4 bases at V and 2 bases at J, with 11 bases between. The length of the CDR3 is 13 residues. Germline values: CDR1 SQVTM, CDR2 ANQGSEA. CDR3 sequence: CSVGEGSNYGYTF. In nucleotides, the CDR3 is TGCAGCGTTGGAGAGGGGTCGAACTATGGCTACACCTTC.

This clonotype has at least ten counts. The V call is TRBV7-2, the J call TRBJ2-7; D not resolved. The CDR3 is made up of 15 amino acids. Germline CDR1 and CDR2: SGHTA and FQGNSA. V gave up 5 bases and J gave up 0 bases, with 14 bases separating them. In DNA, the CDR3 is TGTGCCAGCAGCCCCTATGGCTCAGCCTCCTACGAGCAGTACGTC. Amino acid sequence: CASSPYGSASYEQYV.

This clonotype was detected a few times. DNA of the CDR3: TGTGCCAGCAGCGTCGACTATCAACGCCGCGAGCAGTACTTC. It yields the protein CASSVDYQRREQYF. The chain joins TRBV9 to TRBJ2-7; D perhaps matches TRBD2 (5 bases). Germline V gives CDR1 SGDLS, CDR2 YYNGEE. V lost 2 bases to trimming and J lost 6 bases, with 15 bases between them. CDR3 length: 14 residues. Looking up the rest from reference TRBV9 and TRBJ2-7 gives the full variable domain: DSGVTQTPKHLITATGQRVTLRCSPRSGDLSVYWYQQSLDQGLQFLIQYYNGEERAKGNILERFSAQQFPDLHSELNLSSLELGDSALYFCASSVDYQRREQYFGPGTRLTVT.